The 17 T cell receptor beta chains below were found in one sample sequenced in a study of shared clonotypes between healthy human individuals. Here immunoSEQ multiplex PCR was the method, and the copy in TCRdb shows in-frame clones only, minus some. The sample shows 700,000 or so clones, approximately 75% of them seen only once. Sequencing was done on a sample of memory CD4+ T cells sorted from blood. Subset here: CD45RA-negative fraction. These TCRs come from a woman in her twenties or thirties in good health.

The chain links TRBV9 to TRBJ2-1; D is unresolved. The CDR3 has 12 residues. V dropped 3 bases and J dropped 9 bases, with 10 bases sitting between them. Germline loops: CDR1 SGDLS, CDR2 YYNGEE. The CDR3 region has the DNA TGTGCCAGCAGCGCCTTGGAGAGTGAGCAGTTCTTC. This sequence encodes CASSALESEQFF.

This rearrangement joins TRBV28 to TRBJ2-7; D assignment may be TRBD1 or TRBD2 (6 bases each). The CDR3 runs 13 residues. V gave up 2 bases and J gave up 3 bases, with 8 bases separating them. CDR1 is MDHEN, CDR2 SYDVKM, per germline. The CDR3 loop is CASSLGGRYEQYF. The CDR3 region has the DNA TGTGCCAGCAGTTTAGGGGGGCGCTACGAGCAGTACTTC. Complete variable domain (other parts from reference TRBV28 and TRBJ2-7): DVKVTQSSRYLVKRTGEKVFLECVQDMDHENMFWYRQDPGLGLRLIYFSYDVKMKEKGDIPEGYSVSREKKERFSLILESASTNQTSMYLCASSLGGRYEQYFGPGTRLTVT.

The chain joins TRBV18 to TRBJ1-5; 11 positions agree with TRBD1. J gave up 6 bases and V 3 bases, and 16 bases lay outside the gene matches. From germline, CDR1 is KGHSH and CDR2 LQKENI. The CDR3 is 19 amino acids. The CDR3 loop reads CASSPSSRAGTGGFQPQHF. Here the CDR3 DNA reads TGTGCCAGCTCACCTAGCTCTCGCGCTGGGACAGGGGGTTTTCAGCCCCAGCATTTT.

J is TRBJ2-7 and V is TRBV14; D is perhaps TRBD2 (6 bases). The germline V and J ends were trimmed by 3 bases and 4 bases, with 10 bases remaining between them. Germline V gene sequence: CDR1 SGHDN, CDR2 FVKESK. The CDR3 contains 13 residues. CDR3 in DNA: TGTGCCAGCAGCCACCAACGGGGGTACGAGCAGTACTTC. It specifies CASSHQRGYEQYF. The variable domain in full, completed from reference TRBV14 and TRBJ2-7, reads EAGVTQFPSHSVIEKGQTVTLRCDPISGHDNLYWYRRVMGKEIKFLLHFVKESKQDESGMPNNRFLAERTGGTYSTLKVQPAELEDSGVYFCASSHQRGYEQYFGPGTRLTVT.

This clone has only a few counts. The rearrangement links TRBV25-1 to TRBJ2-7, with no clear D. Germline values: CDR1 MGHDK, CDR2 SYGVNS. The CDR3 is 12 amino acids. The V gene lost 0 bases and the J gene lost 10 bases, with 10 bases spanning the gap. CDR3 coding DNA: TGTGCCAGCAGTGAATATAAGGGTACCCAGTACTTC. This translates into CASSEYKGTQYF.

The J gene is TRBJ2-2, the V gene TRBV4-1, with 13 bases that match TRBD2. Germline V gives CDR1 MGHRA, CDR2 YSYEKL. Trimming removed 4 bases from V and 5 bases from J; junction bases left unmatched: 4. CDR3 length: 16 residues. The CDR3 nucleotides are TGCGCCAGCAGCCCGGGGACTAGCGGGGAGACCGGGGAGCTGTTTTTT. Translating gives CASSPGTSGETGELFF.

The V call is TRBV2, the J call TRBJ2-1, with a possible D match to TRBD2 (6 bases). CDR1 is SNHLY and CDR2 is FYNNEI in the germline V gene. This CDR3 has 12 amino acids. With 6 bases removed from V and 5 bases from J, the gap between germline ends came to 8 bases. The CDR3 bases are TGTGCCAGCAGGGGAGGAAACAATGAGCAGTTCTTC. Its translation: CASRGGNNEQFF. The full variable domain, with the rest looked up from reference TRBV2 and TRBJ2-1, is EPEVTQTPSHQVTQMGQEVILRCVPISNHLYFYWYRQILGQKVEFLVSFYNNEISEKSEIFDDQFSVERPDGSNFTLKIRSTKLEDSAMYFCASRGGNNEQFFGPGTRLTVL.

The rearrangement joins TRBV15 to TRBJ2-3; tentatively, D is TRBD2 (6 bases). The V gene's germline CDR1 is LNHNV and CDR2 YYDKDF (reference sequence). The germline V and J ends were trimmed by 0 bases and 6 bases, with 16 bases remaining between them. The CDR3 runs to 16 residues. The CDR3 coding sequence is TGTGCCACCAGCAGAGAACCGGGCCAGGGAGGCGATACGCAGTATTTT. Its protein is CATSREPGQGGDTQYF.

The rearrangement uses TRBV28 and TRBJ1-1, with 8 positions matching TRBD1. With 5 bases clipped from V and 4 bases from J, the junction kept 6 bases outside the gene matches. The CDR3 is made up of 14 amino acids. Germline-derived CDR1 and CDR2 are MDHEN and SYDVKM. The CDR3: CASSGTGGSTEAFF. The CDR3, as DNA: TGTGCCAGCAGTGGAACAGGGGGTAGCACTGAAGCTTTCTTT.

This chain links TRBV5-8 with TRBJ2-7, with a possible D match to TRBD2 (6 bases). The germline V and J ends were trimmed by 0 bases and 3 bases, with 13 bases remaining between them. There are 15 residues in the CDR3. In germline, CDR1 is SGHTS, CDR2 YDEGEE. In DNA, the CDR3 is TGTGCCAGCAGCTTGGCCGGAACTAGCTACTACGAGCAGTACTTC. It yields the protein CASSLAGTSYYEQYF.

The gene calls are TRBV11-1 and TRBJ2-1, with 11 bases fitting TRBD2. V trimming: 4 bases; J trimming: 3 bases; junction bases outside the gene matches: 5. Germline-derived CDR1 and CDR2 are SGHAT and FQDESV (reference sequence). The CDR3 totals 16 residues. DNA of the CDR3: TGTGCCAGCAGCTCTACTAGCGGGAGTGGCTACAATGAGCAGTTCTTC. Translation gives CASSSTSGSGYNEQFF.

This clone was picked up one time. The V gene is TRBV29-1, the J gene TRBJ2-3; a weak D match, TRBD2 (6 bases). Germline CDR1 reads SQVTM; CDR2 reads ANQGSEA. CDR3 length: 12 residues. V was trimmed by 8 bases and J by 4 bases, leaving 13 bases between them. The CDR3 sequence is CSSRLGPDTQYF. The DNA of the CDR3 is TGCAGCTCCAGACTAGGCCCAGATACGCAGTATTTT.

Written as DNA, the CDR3 is TGTGCCAGCAGTCCACAGGGCTATCTCACTGGGGAGCAGTACTTC. Its translation is CASSPQGYLTGEQYF. The chain links TRBV2 to TRBJ2-7, with a tentative D call TRBD1 (6 bases). V was clipped by 5 bases and J by 7 bases, with 21 bases between them. CDR1 is SNHLY, CDR2 FYNNEI, per germline. The CDR3 loop spans 15 amino acids.

The sample holds a few counts of this clone. The chain has TRBV7-9 and TRBJ1-5; 7 nucleotides agree with TRBD1. The CDR3 loop spans 14 amino acids. Germline-derived CDR1 and CDR2 are SEHNR and FQNEAQ (reference sequence). With V trimmed by 6 bases and J by 8 bases, 10 bases remained unmatched. The CDR3 loop is CASSPQGVVEPQHF. CDR3 sequence (DNA): TGTGCCAGCAGTCCTCAGGGGGTAGTGGAGCCCCAGCATTTT.

In its sample, this clone was seen a few times. The rearrangement links TRBV7-9 to TRBJ2-5; D is possibly TRBD2 (6 bases). Germline V gene sequence: CDR1 SEHNR, CDR2 FQNEAQ (reference sequence). The CDR3 spans 15 residues. V gave up 5 bases and J gave up 1 base, with 14 bases separating them. In nucleotides, the CDR3 is TGTGCCAGCAGCCTCGGTGGTAGCGGCCAAGAGACCCAGTACTTC. It yields the protein CASSLGGSGQETQYF.

The V gene is TRBV4-1, the J gene TRBJ1-3, with 7 bases matching TRBD1. The junction had 6 bases not matched to a gene; V was cut back by 2 bases and J by 2 bases. The CDR3 totals 16 residues. Germline CDR1 is MGHRA and CDR2 is YSYEKL. The CDR3: CASSQPDRDPGNTIYF. CDR3 bases: TGCGCCAGCAGCCAACCTGACAGGGACCCTGGAAACACCATATATTTT.

As concerns this clone: Other DNA variants within this sample encode the same CDR3. The chain is built from TRBV5-1 and TRBJ2-1, with D possibly matching TRBD1 (6 bases). Trimming shortened V by 4 bases and J by 2 bases, and 10 bases separated the two germline ends. CDR1 and CDR2 (germline): SGHRS, YFSETQ. The CDR3 has 14 amino acids. CDR3 DNA sequence: TGCGCCAGCAGCCTAGGGGACACCTACAATGAGCAGTTCTTC. Its translation: CASSLGDTYNEQFF.